One TCR beta chain is described in this entry. Its target is not known. This record belongs to a study of T-cell reconstitution after alpha-beta-depleted transplantation in children. The germline V gene has CDR1 SGHDN and CDR2 FVKESK. The V and J ends lost 4 bases and 3 bases respectively, with 13 bases between them. This CDR3 has 15 residues. Preparation of the TCRbeta library used unique molecular identifiers. TCRdb independently ran MiXCR on the PCR reads; one entry per CDR3 protein. Of approximately 800,000 distinct CDR3 sequences listed, 15% to 20% were seen once; the top ten hold roughly 5%. Study findings and constraints: About two months after transplant, alpha-beta T cells reportedly came from several hundred expanded graft clones.

The TCR sequence derives from a male patient aged 10-17 years who had a stem cell transplant for acute lymphoblastic leukemia, so the T cells may come from the graft donor. V and J are TRBV14 and TRBJ2-1; D possibly corresponds to TRBD2 (6 bases). Sequenced material: PBMCs, mostly from graft donor cells, taken 360 days after TCRalphabeta/CD19-depleted stem cell transplant. The CDR3: CASSPYRDFYNEQFF. The CDR3 DNA is TGTGCCAGCAGCCCATACCGGGACTTCTACAATGAGCAGTTCTTC.